This T cell receptor beta chain was captured by sequencing in a study of somatic mutations in cytotoxic T cells in rheumatoid arthritis. V was cut by 3 bases and J by 0 bases, with 12 bases left in between. The CDR3 contains 16 residues. Germline CDR1 is SGHTA and CDR2 is FQGTGA. Measured with immunoSEQ multiplex PCR; TCRdb has only the in-frame clones, and not every one. The sample yields about 30,000 clones, 82% seen once. This receptor was taken from an adult with rheumatoid arthritis. The chain recombines TRBV7-3 with TRBJ2-1; D is ambiguous. Sequencing used CD8+ T cells sorted from blood. CDR3 in amino acids: CASSFYGRSSYNEQFF. In DNA, the CDR3 is TGTGCCAGCAGCTTCTACGGCAGGAGCTCCTACAATGAGCAGTTCTTC. Full variable domain (rest looked up from reference TRBV7-3 and TRBJ2-1): GAGVSQTPSNKVTEKGKYVELRCDPISGHTALYWYRQSLGQGPEFLIYFQGTGAADDSGLPNDRFFAVRPEGSVSTLKIQRTERGDSAVYLCASSFYGRSSYNEQFFGPGTRLTVL.